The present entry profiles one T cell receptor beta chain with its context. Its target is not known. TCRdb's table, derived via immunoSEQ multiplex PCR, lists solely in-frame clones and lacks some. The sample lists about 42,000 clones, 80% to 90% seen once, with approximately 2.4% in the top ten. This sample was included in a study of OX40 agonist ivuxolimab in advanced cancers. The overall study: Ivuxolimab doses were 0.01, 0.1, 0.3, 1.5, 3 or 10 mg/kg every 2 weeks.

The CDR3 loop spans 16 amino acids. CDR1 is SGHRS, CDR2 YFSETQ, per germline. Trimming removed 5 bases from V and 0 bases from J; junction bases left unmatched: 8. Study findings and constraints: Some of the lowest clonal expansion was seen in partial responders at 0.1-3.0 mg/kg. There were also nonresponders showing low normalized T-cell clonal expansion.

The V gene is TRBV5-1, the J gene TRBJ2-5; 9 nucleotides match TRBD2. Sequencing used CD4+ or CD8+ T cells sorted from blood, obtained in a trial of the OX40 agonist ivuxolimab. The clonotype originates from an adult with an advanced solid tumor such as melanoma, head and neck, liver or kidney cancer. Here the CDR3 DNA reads TGCGCCAGCAGTGTAGCGGGAGATATGTACCAAGAGACCCAGTACTTC. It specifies CASSVAGDMYQETQYF.